The TCR beta chain described here comes from a study of T cell responses to AZD1222 COVID-19 vaccine (dated by TCRdb to the early 2020s). Broadly, across the study: AZD1222 recipients with second doses at about 4 weeks or about 12 weeks were pooled, because spike-specific TCR depth and breadth did not differ between schedules. Trial participants were enrolled by age into 18-55, 56-69 and 70-plus year subgroups, with about 150, 28 and 57 TCR-sequenced participants respectively. TCR sequencing was performed for 230 to 250 trial participants, of whom roughly 200 were given two doses of AZD1222 and approximately 26 were given two doses of MenACWY control vaccine.

About this clone itself: Its antigen remains undetermined. Nothing much larger sits one base from this clone, and base qualities are not available.

What the study reported, not specific to this receptor: Reportedly, close to half of the unique spike-specific TCRs recognized epitopes lying outside the regions that are mutated in the B.1.351 and B.1.1.7 variants. The 56-69-year group was small, and its depth increase did not reach significance, likely because of low power. Conclusions about previously exposed vaccinees are limited, since just six AZD1222 recipients were seropositive for SARS-CoV-2 at baseline. A significant rise in spike-specific TCR breadth and depth was observed after two AZD1222 doses relative to day 0 and relative to MenACWY recipients. Most participants were white British and females outnumbered males, and the authors suggested that clonal diversity may have been underestimated. Vaccine-associated CD4 TCRs spanned the whole spike protein, with dominant responses in regions 160-218 and 743-854. Because no day 14 peak-response samples were available, repertoires were characterized only after the peak T cell response.

The meaning of the sample's time point label: baseline before first vaccination. Vaccinee samples came from UK trials COV001 and COV002, including a single-blind randomized controlled phase 2/3 trial of AZD1222 (ChAdOx1 nCoV-19) in healthy adults. Trial participant PBMC samples were collected at day 0 and day 28 after the second dose for TCRbeta chain sequencing. Deletion took 3 bases off V and 3 bases off J, with a span of 19 bases between the germline ends. Measured from the cysteine to the phenylalanine, the CDR3 is 16 residues long. Only CDR3 DNA remains: 48 bases, in frame from the first base. Per the germline V gene, SGHRS is the CDR1 and YFSETQ is the CDR2. The CDR3 regions of human TCRbeta chains were analyzed by immunosequencing. In the authors' own workflow: Repertoire TCRs were matched against a reference library of SARS-CoV-2-specific TCRs generated with the MIRA antigen-specificity platform. Breadth meant the fraction of unique TCRs that were SARS-CoV-2-associated, whereas depth meant the fraction of total T cells that were SARS-CoV-2-associated. Each spike-specific TCR was assigned to its reactive spike region and to a CD4 or CD8 class using the MIRA data. Log10-transformed breadth and depth values were compared by one-way ANOVA with Sidak's multiple comparisons tests. TCRdb stores this immuneACCESS table with in-frame sequences only. Part of the clones is absent; in the studies checked, under half of the shortfall reflects unresolved V genes, and no reason is known for the rest. From that table come the V and J calls and clone size; the DNA was used to work out D and trimming. The sample includes about 140,000 clones, with approximately 90% observed a single time. The ten largest clones take up roughly 1.7% of the sample.

The chain is made from TRBV5-1 and TRBJ2-7, with the D gene uncertain. The sequencing used peripheral blood, collected on day 0 of AZD1222 vaccination. The source of this sequence is an adult in good health. The bases read TGCGCCAGCAGCTCGGGTCGGACCCAATCTTTCTACGAGCAGTACTTC. It translates as CASSSGRTQSFYEQYF. Full variable domain (CDR3 extended with the reference TRBV5-1 and TRBJ2-7 proteins): KAGVTQTPRYLIKTRGQQVTLSCSPISGHRSVSWYQQTPGQGLQFLFEYFSETQRNKGNFPGRFSGRQFSNSRSEMNVSTLELGDSALYLCASSSGRTQSFYEQYFGPGTRLTVT.